The rows below give T cell receptor beta chains drawn from one sample of a study of cytomegalovirus exposure and HLA in healthy donors. The table came from immunoSEQ multiplex PCR; TCRdb's copy has only in-frame clones and leaves some out. The repertoire consists of some 200,000 clones, with more than 75% occurring once and the leading ten covering about 0.78%. The sequenced sample was PBMCs. The receptor set was obtained from a woman under 30 in good health and CMV-seronegative. Each CDR3 is given with its conserved first and last residue. The D gene is left open where the match is weak. Size values are once, few and many counts, or a class for expanded clones, and some rows have none.

J,D,V,size,CDR3,DNA
TRBJ1-2,NA,TRBV5-1,NA,CASSLGQILRDYGYTF,TGCGCCAGCAGCTTGGGCCAGATCCTTCGTGACTATGGCTACACCTTC
TRBJ1-5,NA,TRBV7-8,NA,CASSLGATREPQHF,TGTGCCAGCAGCTTAGGGGCAACGAGGGAGCCCCAGCATTTT
TRBJ2-7,NA,TRBV29-1,few,CSVLDSGSYEQYF,TGCAGCGTACTGGACAGCGGATCCTACGAGCAGTACTTC
TRBJ2-3,TRBD2,TRBV7-9,NA,CAGLGGRTDTQYF,TGTGCCGGTCTGGGGGGGAGGACAGATACGCAGTATTTT
TRBJ1-4,TRBD1,TRBV28,NA,CASSSGTGFEKLFF,TGTGCCAGCAGTTCCGGGACAGGGTTTGAAAAACTGTTTTTT
TRBJ1-1,NA,TRBV5-1,NA,CASSLLGEDTEAFF,TGCGCCAGCAGCTTGCTGGGGGAGGACACTGAAGCTTTCTTT
TRBJ1-6,TRBD1,TRBV15,NA,CATRPDRGPGSPLHF,TGTGCCACCAGACCGGACAGGGGGCCCGGTTCACCCCTCCACTTT
TRBJ2-5,NA,TRBV30,NA,CAWAAGPRETQYF,TGTGCCTGGGCAGCGGGTCCCCGAGAGACCCAGTACTTC
TRBJ2-7,TRBD2,TRBV7-2,NA,CASRTGRPEQYF,TGTGCCAGCAGAACCGGGAGGCCCGAGCAGTACTTC
TRBJ2-7,NA,TRBV5-6,once,CASSSPYEQYF,TGTGCCAGCAGCTCTCCCTACGAGCAGTACTTC
TRBJ2-2,NA,TRBV10-2,few,CATLSPTGELFF,TGCGCCACCCTATCACCCACCGGGGAGCTGTTTTTT
TRBJ2-7,NA,TRBV6-4,NA,CASSDAIRGEQYF,TGTGCCAGCAGTGACGCCATACGGGGAGAGCAGTACTTC
TRBJ2-5,TRBD1,TRBV18,NA,CASSQQGGETQYF,TGTGCCAGCTCACAACAGGGGGGAGAGACCCAGTACTTC
TRBJ2-1,NA,TRBV5-6,NA,CASSLRYLVNEQFF,TGTGCCAGCAGCCTGCGGTATTTGGTCAATGAGCAGTTCTTC
TRBJ2-3,TRBD2,TRBV29-1,few,CSVAGTSGGDTQYF,TGCAGCGTTGCGGGGACTAGCGGGGGAGATACGCAGTATTTT
TRBJ2-7,TRBD2,TRBV27,NA,CASSPGTSGRAREQYF,TGTGCCAGCAGCCCCGGGACTAGCGGGAGGGCCCGCGAGCAGTACTTC
TRBJ2-3,TRBD1,TRBV2,NA,CASSGQGASADTQYF,TGTGCCAGCAGTGGACAGGGGGCTTCGGCCGATACGCAGTATTTT
TRBJ1-2,TRBD1,TRBV29-1,NA,CSVELGQGPRRGYTF,TGCAGCGTTGAACTCGGACAGGGGCCAAGAAGGGGCTACACCTTC
TRBJ2-7,NA,TRBV7-9,NA,CASSFGGSYEQYF,TGTGCCAGCAGCTTCGGGGGCTCCTACGAGCAGTACTTC
TRBJ1-2,TRBD1,TRBV6-6,NA,CASSYYRGYGYTF,TGTGCCAGCAGTTACTACAGGGGATATGGCTACACCTTC
TRBJ1-1,NA,TRBV10-3,NA,CAISDPVGNTEAFF,TGTGCCATCAGTGACCCGGTCGGGAACACTGAAGCTTTCTTT
TRBJ1-1,TRBD1,TRBV10-2,NA,CASTGTGTNTEAFF,TGCGCCAGCACCGGGACAGGGACGAACACTGAAGCTTTCTTT